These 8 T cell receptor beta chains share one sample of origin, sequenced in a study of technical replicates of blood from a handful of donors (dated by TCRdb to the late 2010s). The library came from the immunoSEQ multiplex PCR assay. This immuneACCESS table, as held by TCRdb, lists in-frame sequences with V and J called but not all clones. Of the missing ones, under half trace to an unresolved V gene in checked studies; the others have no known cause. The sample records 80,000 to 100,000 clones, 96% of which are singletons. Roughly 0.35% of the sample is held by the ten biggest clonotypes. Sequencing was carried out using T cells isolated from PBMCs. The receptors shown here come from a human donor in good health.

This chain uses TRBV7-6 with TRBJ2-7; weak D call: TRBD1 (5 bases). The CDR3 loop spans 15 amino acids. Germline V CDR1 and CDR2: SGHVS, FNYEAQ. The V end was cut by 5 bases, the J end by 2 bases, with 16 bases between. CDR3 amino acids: CASSPLAEQAYEQYF. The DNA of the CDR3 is TGTGCCAGCAGCCCCCTGGCTGAACAGGCCTACGAGCAGTACTTC.

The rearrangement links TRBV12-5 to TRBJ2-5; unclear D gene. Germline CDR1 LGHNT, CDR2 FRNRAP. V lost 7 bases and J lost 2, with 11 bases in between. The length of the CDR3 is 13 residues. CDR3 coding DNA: TGTGCTAGTGCCTATAATTTACAAGAGACCCAGTACTTC. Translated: CASAYNLQETQYF. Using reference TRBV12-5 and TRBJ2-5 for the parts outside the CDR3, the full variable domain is DARVTQTPRHKVTEMGQEVTMRCQPILGHNTVFWYRQTMMQGLELLAYFRNRAPLDDSGMPKDRFSAEMPDATLATLKIQPSEPRDSAVYFCASAYNLQETQYFGPGTRLLVL.

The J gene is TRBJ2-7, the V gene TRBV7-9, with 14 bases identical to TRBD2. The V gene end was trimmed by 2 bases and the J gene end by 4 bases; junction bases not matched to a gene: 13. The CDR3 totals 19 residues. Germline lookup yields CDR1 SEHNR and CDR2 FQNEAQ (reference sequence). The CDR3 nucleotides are TGTGCCAGCAGCTTAAAGGGGGGACTAGCGGGAGTAAGGAGTTACGAGCAGTACTTC. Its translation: CASSLKGGLAGVRSYEQYF.

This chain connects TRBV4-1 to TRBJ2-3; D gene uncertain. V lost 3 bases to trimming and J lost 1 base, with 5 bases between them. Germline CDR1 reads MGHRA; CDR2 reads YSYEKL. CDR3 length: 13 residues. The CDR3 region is CASSQAGTDTQYF. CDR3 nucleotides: TGCGCCAGCAGCCAGGCAGGCACAGATACGCAGTATTTT.

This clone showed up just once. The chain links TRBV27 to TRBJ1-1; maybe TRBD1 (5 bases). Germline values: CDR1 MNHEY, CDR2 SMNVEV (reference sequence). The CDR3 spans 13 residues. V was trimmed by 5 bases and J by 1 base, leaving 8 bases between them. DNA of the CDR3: TGTGCCAGCAGTCAGCAGGGGAACACTGAAGCTTTCTTT. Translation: CASSQQGNTEAFF.

The CDR3 DNA sequence: TGTGCCAGTAGCCTCGGCGGCGGGAACTATGGCTACACCTTC. Amino acid sequence: CASSLGGGNYGYTF. The V gene is TRBV19, the J gene TRBJ1-2; D remains unclear. Germline CDR1 LNHDA, CDR2 SQIVND (reference sequence). V was cut by 6 bases and J by 2 bases, with 13 bases left in between. This CDR3 is built from 14 residues.

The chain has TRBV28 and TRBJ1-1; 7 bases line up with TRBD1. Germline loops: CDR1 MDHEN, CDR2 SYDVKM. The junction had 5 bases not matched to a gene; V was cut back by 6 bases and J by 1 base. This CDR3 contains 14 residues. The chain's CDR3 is CASRMDRTNTEAFF. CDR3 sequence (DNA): TGTGCCAGCAGAATGGACAGGACGAACACTGAAGCTTTCTTT.

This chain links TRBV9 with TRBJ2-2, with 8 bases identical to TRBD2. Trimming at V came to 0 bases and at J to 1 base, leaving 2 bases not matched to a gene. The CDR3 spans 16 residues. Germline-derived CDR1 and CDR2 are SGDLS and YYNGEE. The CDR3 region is CASSVAGGENTGELFF. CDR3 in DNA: TGTGCCAGCAGCGTAGCGGGAGGGGAGAACACCGGGGAGCTGTTTTTT.